This T cell receptor (beta chain) was recorded in a study of shared clonotypes between healthy human individuals. Note on this clone: Its antigen remains unidentified.

Study-level findings and limits: Generation probabilities of non-shared clonotypes were lower (relative to those shared by all four donors). Having only a few donors restricted how much genetic and exposure-history diversity was captured.

The CDR3 contains 16 residues. Looked up from germline, CDR1 is SGHAT and CDR2 is FQNNGV. Deletions cut 5 bases from V and 0 bases from J, with 14 bases between. As defined, naive CD8 cells were CD45RO-negative and positively selected for CCR7, with terminally differentiated effector memory CD45RA+ cells excluded. Nashville, Tennessee was home to all donors, who were Caucasian adults. Libraries were prepared by immunoSEQ multiplex PCR; TCRdb keeps only in-frame clonotypes and omits some of them. The table has 550,000 to 650,000 clones, roughly 95% seen once. The chain uses TRBV11-2 and TRBJ1-3; the D is unclear. Sequencing input: naive CD8+ T cells sorted from blood. The source is a woman aged 25 to 39 in good health. The CDR3 is CASSPPTGFSGNTIYF. The CDR3 region has the DNA TGTGCCAGCAGCCCCCCGACTGGTTTCTCTGGAAACACCATATATTTT.